This T cell receptor beta chain was sequenced for a study of early T cells in non-severe SARS-CoV-2 infection. Germline V CDR1 and CDR2: KGHSH, LQKENI. This CDR3 region has 14 residues. The V gene end was trimmed by 1 base and the J gene end by 3 bases; junction bases not matched to a gene: 3. Using its own MiXCR run on the 5' RACE reads, TCRdb lists one record per CDR3 protein. In the table there are around 72,000 distinct CDR3 sequences, 9.5% to 13% of which are singletons. The receptor was isolated from an adult who was a healthcare worker with PCR-confirmed SARS-CoV-2 infection or an uninfected control (not recorded which). Sequences were derived from whole blood, sampled at baseline. This chain links TRBV18 with TRBJ2-7; 7 positions agree with TRBD1. The CDR3 loop reads CASSPHRGDYEQYF. CDR3 in DNA: TGTGCCAGCTCACCACACAGGGGAGACTACGAGCAGTACTTC.